The clone carrying this TCR beta chain was observed a handful of times. Trimming took off 3 bases at V and 4 bases at J, with 7 bases between the two ends. CDR3 size: 12 residues. The germline V gene encodes CDR1 SNHLY and CDR2 FYNNEI. This specimen comes from a study of OX40 agonist ivuxolimab in advanced cancers. TCRdb keeps only in-frame clones here, not all; method: immunoSEQ multiplex PCR. The sample yields some 45,000 clones, around 80% seen once. The sequence was collected from an adult with an advanced solid tumor such as melanoma, head and neck, liver or kidney cancer. This chain connects TRBV2 to TRBJ2-7; weak D call: TRBD2 (6 bases). Source: CD4+ or CD8+ T cells sorted from blood, taken in a trial of the OX40 agonist ivuxolimab. CDR3: CASSEGGYEQYF. The CDR3 nucleotides are TGTGCCAGCAGTGAGGGGGGATACGAGCAGTACTTC.